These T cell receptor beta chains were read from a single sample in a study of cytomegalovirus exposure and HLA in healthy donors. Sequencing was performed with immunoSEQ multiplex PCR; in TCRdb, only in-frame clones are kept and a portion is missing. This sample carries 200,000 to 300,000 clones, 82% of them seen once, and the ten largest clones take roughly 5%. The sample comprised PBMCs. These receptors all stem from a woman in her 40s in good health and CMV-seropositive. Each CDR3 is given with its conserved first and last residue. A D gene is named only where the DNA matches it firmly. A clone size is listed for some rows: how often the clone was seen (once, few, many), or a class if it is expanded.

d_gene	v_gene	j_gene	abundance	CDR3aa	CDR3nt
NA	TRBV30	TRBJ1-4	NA	CAWSVTATNEKLFF	TGTGCCTGGAGTGTAACAGCAACTAATGAAAAACTGTTTTTT
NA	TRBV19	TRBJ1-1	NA	CASSIGTMNTEAFF	TGTGCCAGTAGTATAGGTACTATGAACACTGAAGCTTTCTTT
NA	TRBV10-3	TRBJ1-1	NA	CAISESLSEGGAEAFF	TGTGCCATCAGTGAGTCGTTATCAGAAGGGGGGGCTGAAGCTTTCTTT
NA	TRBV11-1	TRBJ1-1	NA	CASSLGGISAEAFF	TGTGCCAGCAGCTTAGGAGGAATTTCGGCTGAAGCTTTCTTT
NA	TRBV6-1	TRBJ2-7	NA	CASSEHRNYEQYF	TGTGCCAGCAGTGAACACAGGAACTACGAGCAGTACTTC
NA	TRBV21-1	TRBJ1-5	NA	CASSKFFRRRYSNQPQHF	TGTGCCAGCAGCAAATTCTTTCGCCGGAGATATAGCAATCAGCCCCAGCATTTT
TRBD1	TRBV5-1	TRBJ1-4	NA	CASSPTGGATNEKLFF	TGCGCCAGCAGCCCCACAGGGGGCGCAACTAATGAAAAACTGTTTTTT
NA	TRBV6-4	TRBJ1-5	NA	CASSGGGNQPQHF	TGTGCCAGCAGTGGGGGGGGCAATCAGCCCCAGCATTTT
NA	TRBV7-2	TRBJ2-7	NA	CASSLRKQGYEQYF	TGTGCCAGCAGCTTACGTAAACAGGGTTACGAGCAGTACTTC
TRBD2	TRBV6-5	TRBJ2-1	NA	CASSFTSGTRQFF	TGTGCCAGCAGTTTCACTAGCGGGACGCGGCAGTTCTTC
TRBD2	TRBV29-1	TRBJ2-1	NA	CSVESETSGAYNEQFF	TGCAGCGTTGAAAGTGAGACTAGCGGAGCTTACAATGAGCAGTTCTTC
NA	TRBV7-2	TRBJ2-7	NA	CASSPYLLVSSYEQYF	TGTGCCAGCAGCCCATACCTACTAGTCAGCTCTTACGAGCAGTACTTC
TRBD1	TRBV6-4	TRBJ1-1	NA	CASSDSVKGAGKAFF	TGTGCCAGCAGTGACTCGGTTAAGGGGGCAGGGAAAGCTTTCTTT
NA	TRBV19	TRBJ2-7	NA	CASSINPPSEASYEQYF	TGTGCCAGTAGTATTAATCCGCCCTCCGAGGCCTCCTACGAGCAGTACTTC
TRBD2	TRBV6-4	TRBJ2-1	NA	CASGTSGSVGEQFF	TGTGCCAGCGGGACTAGCGGGAGCGTGGGCGAGCAGTTCTTC
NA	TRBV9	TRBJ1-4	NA	CASSLGVDEKLFF	TGTGCCAGCAGCCTAGGCGTGGATGAAAAACTGTTTTTT
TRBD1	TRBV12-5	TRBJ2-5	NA	CASGTAGQGHETQYF	TGTGCTAGTGGTACCGCGGGACAGGGTCATGAGACCCAGTACTTC
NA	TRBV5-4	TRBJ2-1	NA	CASSPQLNDEQFF	TGTGCCAGCAGCCCACAGTTGAACGATGAGCAGTTCTTC
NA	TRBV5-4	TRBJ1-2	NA	CASSLVQGRRRGYGYTF	TGTGCCAGCAGCTTGGTACAGGGCCGGCGTCGTGGCTATGGCTACACCTTC
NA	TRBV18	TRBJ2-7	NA	CASSPYDTQTYEQYF	TGTGCCAGCTCACCATACGACACCCAGACCTACGAGCAGTACTTC
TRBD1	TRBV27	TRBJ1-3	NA	CASSFIQGYTIYF	TGTGCCAGCAGTTTTATACAGGGGTACACCATATATTTT
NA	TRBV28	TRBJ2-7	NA	CASSLLREQYF	TGTGCCAGCAGTTTACTACGCGAGCAGTACTTC
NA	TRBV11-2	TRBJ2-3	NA	CASSLVGQITDTQYF	TGTGCCAGCAGCTTAGTAGGACAGATCACAGATACGCAGTATTTT
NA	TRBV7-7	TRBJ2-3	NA	CASSPGTGSTDTQYF	TGTGCCAGCAGCCCCGGGACTGGAAGCACAGATACGCAGTATTTT
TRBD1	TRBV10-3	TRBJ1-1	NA	CAIRPGTANTEAFF	TGTGCCATCAGGCCCGGGACAGCCAACACTGAAGCTTTCTTT
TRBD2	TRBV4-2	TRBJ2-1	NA	CASSYTSGRSYNEQFF	TGTGCCAGCAGCTATACTAGCGGGCGCTCCTACAATGAGCAGTTCTTC
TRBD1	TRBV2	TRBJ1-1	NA	CASSEQGGHTEAFF	TGTGCCAGCAGCGAGCAGGGGGGTCACACTGAGGCTTTCTTT
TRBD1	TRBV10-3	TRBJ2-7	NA	CAISQDRESYEQYF	TGTGCCATCAGTCAGGACAGGGAATCCTACGAGCAGTACTTC
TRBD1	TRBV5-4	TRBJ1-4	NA	CASSLGGTGDEKLFF	TGTGCCAGCAGCTTGGGTGGGACAGGGGACGAAAAACTGTTTTTT
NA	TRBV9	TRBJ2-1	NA	CASSSHSGDPYNEQFF	TGTGCCAGCAGCTCTCACAGCGGCGACCCATACAATGAGCAGTTCTTC
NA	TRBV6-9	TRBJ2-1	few	CASTKAGSRNEQFF	TGTGCCAGCACTAAAGCGGGTTCCCGCAATGAGCAGTTCTTC
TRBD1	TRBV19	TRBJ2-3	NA	CASSTGQGARSTDTQYF	TGTGCCAGTAGTACCGGACAGGGGGCAAGGAGCACAGATACGCAGTATTTT
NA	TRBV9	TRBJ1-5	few	CASSVGGGTPQHF	TGTGCCAGCAGCGTAGGAGGGGGAACACCCCAGCATTTT
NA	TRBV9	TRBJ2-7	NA	CASSVGGPEQYF	TGTGCCAGCAGCGTAGGGGGGCCCGAGCAGTACTTC
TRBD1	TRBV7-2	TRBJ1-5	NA	CASSPRTGNYQPQHF	TGTGCCAGCAGCCCCAGGACAGGGAACTATCAGCCCCAGCATTTT